A single sample is the source of the 16 T cell receptor beta chains below, sequenced in a study of human T cells and chemical hapten exposure. In TCRdb, the RACE reads were re-called with MiXCR into one record per CDR3 protein. This sample yields some 300,000 distinct CDR3 sequences, of which roughly 6% are seen a single time; 7% to 10% belongs to the top ten. Time point indicated: pre-sensitization, week 0. Treatment described: therapeutic diphenylcyclopropenone sensitization with weekly scalp DPC. The sequences come from whole blood, collected in connection with sensitization to the hapten diphenylcyclopropenone (DPC). These receptors were collected from a woman in her late teens or twenties with alopecia areata. Some clones in this sample may be carry-over from other donors' samples.

This clonotype has only a few counts. This chain joins TRBV28 and TRBJ1-5; no clear D gene. V gave up 7 bases and J gave up 11 bases, with 27 bases separating them. The CDR3 covers 16 residues. Germline values: CDR1 MDHEN, CDR2 SYDVKM. The CDR3 reads CASMLNFVGQEVSQHF. DNA for the CDR3: TGTGCCAGCATGTTGAATTTTGTAGGCCAGGAGGTTTCCCAGCATTTT.

V usage is TRBV6-2 or TRBV6-3 and J usage is TRBJ2-2; 11 positions agree with TRBD2. The J segment lost 5 bases and the V segment lost 2 bases, leaving 7 bases of the junction unmatched. There are 17 residues in the CDR3. The germline CDR1 and CDR2 sequences are MNHEY and SVGEGT. CDR3 sequence (DNA): TGTGCCAGCAGTTACCACTTCGGGACTAGCGGAACCGGGGAGCTGTTTTTT. Amino acid sequence: CASSYHFGTSGTGELFF.

This clonotype appeared a few times. This chain connects TRBV29-1 to TRBJ2-7; D is possibly TRBD1 or TRBD2 (5 bases each). Germline CDR1 SQVTM, CDR2 ANQGSEA. Between the trimmed V and J ends, which lost 7 bases and 7 bases, there was a span of 26 bases. The CDR3 is 15 amino acids. The CDR3 spells CSARGELHLGAEQYF. As DNA, the CDR3 is TGCAGCGCTAGAGGGGAGCTCCACCTGGGCGCAGAGCAGTACTTC.

The chain is built from TRBV3-1 and TRBJ1-1; D is uncertain. V lost 2 bases, J lost 6 bases, and 13 bases lay in between. The CDR3 loop spans 14 amino acids. Germline CDR1 reads LGHDT; CDR2 reads YNNKEL (reference sequence). CDR3 loop: CASSQSEIGPEAFF. The CDR3 coding sequence is TGTGCCAGCAGCCAATCCGAAATCGGGCCTGAAGCTTTCTTT.

This clonotype has ten or more counts. The V gene is TRBV29-1, the J gene TRBJ1-2; D remains unclear. The CDR3 contains 13 residues. The V and J ends lost 1 base and 4 bases respectively, with 10 bases between them. The germline CDR1 and CDR2 sequences are SQVTM and ANQGSEA. CDR3 in DNA: TGCAGCGTTGAAGGGGCGCAAGGCTATGGCTACACCTTC. Translated, it gives CSVEGAQGYGYTF.

This clonotype was recorded a few times. The chain joins TRBV4-2 to TRBJ2-5; the match to TRBD1 covers 8 bases. The CDR3 runs to 15 residues. Germline V gene data show CDR1 as LGHNA and CDR2 as YNFKEQ. V trimming: 5 bases; J trimming: 1 base; junction bases outside the gene matches: 6. The CDR3 DNA sequence: TGTGCCAGCAGCAACGGCGACAGGGGCCAAGAGACCCAGTACTTC. Translation: CASSNGDRGQETQYF.

The table lists this clonotype with a few counts. The chain uses TRBV6-6 and TRBJ1-1; TRBD1 aligns across 7 bases. The CDR3 sequence is 13 residues long. The V gene's germline CDR1 is MNHNY and CDR2 SVGAGI (reference sequence). J gave up 1 base and V 11 bases, and 7 bases lay outside the gene matches. The CDR3 is CAGKGAGNTEAFF. The CDR3 DNA sequence: TGTGCCGGCAAGGGGGCTGGGAACACTGAAGCTTTCTTT.

This clonotype was counted ten times or more. CDR3 residues: CASSPTEAYEQYF. CDR3 coding DNA: TGCGCCAGCAGCCCGACAGAGGCCTACGAGCAGTACTTC. This chain uses TRBV5-1 with TRBJ2-7; tentative D call: TRBD1 (5 bases). Germline-derived CDR1 and CDR2 are SGHRS and YFSETQ. Trimming stripped 4 bases from V and 2 bases from J, with 10 bases between. The CDR3 runs to 13 residues.

V usage is TRBV9 and J usage is TRBJ2-7, with D unclear. V lost 0 bases and J lost 0, with 7 bases in between. The CDR3 is 14 residues long. The germline V gene encodes CDR1 SGDLS and CDR2 YYNGEE. The CDR3 sequence is CASSVVAVSYEQYF. The CDR3 nucleotides read TGTGCCAGCAGCGTAGTGGCGGTCTCCTACGAGCAGTACTTC. Using reference TRBV9 and TRBJ2-7 for the parts outside the CDR3, the full variable domain is DSGVTQTPKHLITATGQRVTLRCSPRSGDLSVYWYQQSLDQGLQFLIQYYNGEERAKGNILERFSAQQFPDLHSELNLSSLELGDSALYFCASSVVAVSYEQYFGPGTRLTVT.

The chain joins TRBV6-2 or TRBV6-3 to TRBJ2-6; D not certain. From germline, CDR1 is MNHEY and CDR2 SVGEGT. The V and J ends lost 6 bases and 0 bases respectively, with 6 bases between them. This CDR3 comprises 14 residues. CDR3 in amino acids: CASRLPSGANVLTF. Here the CDR3 DNA reads TGTGCCAGCAGGCTGCCCTCTGGGGCCAACGTCCTGACTTTC.

The chain couples TRBV20-1 to TRBJ2-7; D is ambiguous. Looked up from germline, CDR1 is DFQATT and CDR2 is SNEGSKA (reference sequence). Trimming removed 6 bases at V and 3 bases at J, with 15 bases between. This CDR3 has 13 residues. The CDR3: CSAFEKINYEQYF. CDR3 nucleotide sequence: TGCAGTGCATTCGAAAAGATAAACTACGAGCAGTACTTC.

The table lists this clonotype with many counts. This sequence joins TRBV6-1 and TRBJ1-1, with unresolved D. The germline V gene encodes CDR1 MNHNS and CDR2 SASEGT. Deletions cut 2 bases from V and 3 bases from J, with 7 bases between. The CDR3 sequence is 13 residues long. The CDR3 is CASSEHWDTEAFF. Here the CDR3 DNA reads TGTGCCAGCAGTGAACACTGGGACACTGAAGCTTTCTTT.

This clonotype was counted between two and nine times. The gene calls are TRBV4-3 and TRBJ2-1, with TRBD2 matching 8 bases. The germline V gene encodes CDR1 LGHNA and CDR2 YSLEER. The CDR3 loop spans 15 amino acids. The V segment lost 4 bases and the J segment 12 bases; nucleotides outside the gene matches: 14. The CDR3 region is CASSPAGLEDARQFF. As DNA, the CDR3 is TGCGCCAGCAGCCCGGCGGGACTAGAAGACGCTCGGCAGTTCTTC.

This clonotype appeared a few times. The DNA for the CDR3 is TGCGCCAGCAGGGCACAGGGAGGAGTCACCGGGGAGCTGTTTTTT. This sequence encodes CASRAQGGVTGELFF. The chain has TRBV5-1 and TRBJ2-2; D might be TRBD1 or TRBD2, each matching 6 bases. CDR1 SGHRS and CDR2 YFSETQ come from the germline V gene. V shed 5 bases and J shed 4 bases, with 15 bases lying between them. The CDR3 consists of 15 residues. Full variable domain (remainder filled in from reference TRBV5-1 and TRBJ2-2): KAGVTQTPRYLIKTRGQQVTLSCSPISGHRSVSWYQQTPGQGLQFLFEYFSETQRNKGNFPGRFSGRQFSNSRSEMNVSTLELGDSALYLCASRAQGGVTGELFFGEGSRLTVL.

This clonotype came up many times. J is TRBJ2-5 and V is TRBV18; the D is unclear. The germline V and J ends were trimmed by 1 base and 5 bases, with 5 bases remaining between them. The CDR3 length is 12 residues. CDR1 is KGHSH, CDR2 LQKENI, per germline. For the CDR3, the DNA is TGTGCCAGCTCACCACGTGGGGAGACCCAGTACTTC. As protein: CASSPRGETQYF.

This clonotype was detected a few times. The chain is built from TRBV5-1 and TRBJ2-3; maybe TRBD2 (6 bases). V shed 1 base and J shed 4 bases, with 13 bases lying between them. The length of the CDR3 is 15 residues. The V gene's germline CDR1 is SGHRS and CDR2 YFSETQ. CDR3 protein: CASSLHGREADTQYF. The CDR3 DNA reads as TGCGCCAGCAGCTTGCACGGCAGGGAGGCAGATACGCAGTATTTT.